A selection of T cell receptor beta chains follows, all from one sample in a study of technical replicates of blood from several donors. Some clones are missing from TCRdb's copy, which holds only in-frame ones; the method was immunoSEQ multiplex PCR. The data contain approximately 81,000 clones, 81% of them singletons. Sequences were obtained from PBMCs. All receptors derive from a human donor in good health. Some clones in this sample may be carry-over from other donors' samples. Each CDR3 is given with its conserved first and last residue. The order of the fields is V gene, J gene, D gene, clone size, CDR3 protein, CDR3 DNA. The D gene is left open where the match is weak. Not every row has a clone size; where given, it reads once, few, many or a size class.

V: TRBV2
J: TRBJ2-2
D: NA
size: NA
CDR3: CATRGGGGNTGELFF
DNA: TGTGCCACCAGGGGCGGGGGCGGTAACACCGGGGAGCTGTTTTTT

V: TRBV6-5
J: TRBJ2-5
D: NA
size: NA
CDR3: CASRKTGGGETQYF
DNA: TGTGCCAGCAGGAAGACAGGTGGCGGGGAGACCCAGTACTTC

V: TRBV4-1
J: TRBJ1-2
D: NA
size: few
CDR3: CASSQVGGVANYGYTF
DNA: TGCGCCAGCAGCCAAGTGGGGGGGGTAGCTAACTATGGCTACACCTTC

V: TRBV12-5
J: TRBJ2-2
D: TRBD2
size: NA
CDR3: CASGALAGGHTGELFF
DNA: TGTGCTAGTGGTGCCCTAGCGGGGGGCCACACCGGGGAGCTGTTTTTT

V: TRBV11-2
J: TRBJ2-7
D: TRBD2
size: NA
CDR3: CASSSFDLSREHNNEQYF
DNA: TGTGCCAGCAGCTCGTTTGACCTTTCGCGGGAGCACAATAACGAGCAGTACTTC

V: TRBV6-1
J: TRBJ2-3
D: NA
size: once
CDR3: CASRGQGLADTQYF
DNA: TGTGCCAGCAGAGGGCAGGGGTTGGCAGATACGCAGTATTTT

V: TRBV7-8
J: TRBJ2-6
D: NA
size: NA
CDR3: CASSLRRAGTSLGANVLTF
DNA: TGTGCCAGCAGCTTACGTCGCGCAGGAACATCTCTGGGGGCCAACGTCCTGACTTTC

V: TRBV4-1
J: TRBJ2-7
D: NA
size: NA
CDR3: CASSRGGSYEQYF
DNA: TGCGCCAGCAGCCGTGGAGGTTCCTACGAGCAGTACTTC

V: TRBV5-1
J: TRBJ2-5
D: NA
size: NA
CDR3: CASSSGSTGETQYF
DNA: TGCGCCAGCAGCTCAGGGTCGACCGGAGAGACCCAGTACTTC

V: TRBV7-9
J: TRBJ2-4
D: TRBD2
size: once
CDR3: CASSSRTSGGKNIQYF
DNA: TGTGCCAGCAGCTCCAGGACTAGCGGGGGGAAAAACATTCAGTACTTC

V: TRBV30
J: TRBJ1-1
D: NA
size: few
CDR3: CAWIPGMNTEAFF
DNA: TGTGCCTGGATTCCGGGGATGAACACTGAAGCTTTCTTT

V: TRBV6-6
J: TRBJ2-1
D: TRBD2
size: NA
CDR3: CASRSSGGEQFF
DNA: TGTGCCAGCAGGTCTAGCGGAGGCGAGCAGTTCTTC

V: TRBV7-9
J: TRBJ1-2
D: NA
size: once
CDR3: CASSPYSTGPYGYTF
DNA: TGTGCCAGCAGCCCCTACTCTACAGGGCCCTATGGCTACACCTTC

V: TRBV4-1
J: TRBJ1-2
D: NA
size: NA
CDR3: CASSQVGGREHYGYTF
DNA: TGCGCCAGCAGCCAAGTGGGGGGACGGGAGCACTATGGCTACACCTTC

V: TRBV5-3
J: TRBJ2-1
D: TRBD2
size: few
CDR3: CARSHGLAEGWNEQFF
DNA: TGTGCCAGAAGCCATGGACTAGCGGAGGGATGGAATGAGCAGTTCTTC

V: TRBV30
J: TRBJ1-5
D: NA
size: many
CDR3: CAWSPGEGQPQHF
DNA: TGTGCCTGGAGTCCGGGGGAGGGTCAGCCCCAGCATTTT

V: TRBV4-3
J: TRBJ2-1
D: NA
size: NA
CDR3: CASSQDVGNEQFF
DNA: TGCGCCAGCAGCCAAGATGTCGGTAATGAGCAGTTCTTC

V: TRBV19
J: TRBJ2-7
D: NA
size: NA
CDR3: CASSRVRDSYEQYF
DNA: TGTGCCAGTAGTAGGGTCAGGGACTCCTACGAGCAGTACTTC

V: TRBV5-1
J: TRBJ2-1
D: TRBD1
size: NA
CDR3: CASSLVLTGFWSEQFF
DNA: TGCGCCAGCAGCTTGGTCCTGACAGGGTTTTGGAGTGAGCAGTTCTTC

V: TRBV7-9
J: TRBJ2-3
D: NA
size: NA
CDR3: CASRTKTTDTQYF
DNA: TGTGCCAGCCGTACTAAGACCACAGATACGCAGTATTTT

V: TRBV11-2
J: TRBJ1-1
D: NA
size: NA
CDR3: CASSLRLGGGGNTEAFF
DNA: TGTGCCAGCAGCTTAAGGCTTGGGGGCGGAGGGAACACTGAAGCTTTCTTT

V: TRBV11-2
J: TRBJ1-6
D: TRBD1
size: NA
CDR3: CASSLEGQGLPLHF
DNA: TGTGCCAGCAGCTTAGAGGGACAGGGGCTACCCCTCCACTTT